These T cell receptor beta chains were read from a single sample in a study of radiotherapy plus CTLA-4 blockade in lung cancer. Here immunoSEQ multiplex PCR was the method, and the copy in TCRdb shows in-frame clones only, minus some. Here the sample spans about 60,000 clones, around 83% being singletons. This material consisted of peripheral blood, taken from a patient treated with radiotherapy plus ipilimumab. The receptor set was obtained from a human donor with non-small cell lung cancer who had a partial response to radiotherapy plus ipilimumab. Each CDR3 is given with its conserved first and last residue. D genes are given only for firm matches. Size tells how often a clone was seen (once, few, many) or the class of an expanded clone, and some rows leave it out.

V gene,D gene,clone size,J gene,CDR3 protein,CDR3 DNA
TRBV28,TRBD2,NA,TRBJ2-3,CASNGLAGSPQYF,TGTGCCAGCAACGGGCTAGCGGGCTCACCGCAGTATTTT
TRBV27,TRBD1,NA,TRBJ2-7,CASSSTGTGGYEQYF,TGTGCCAGCAGTTCAACCGGGACAGGTGGCTACGAGCAGTACTTC
TRBV18,NA,NA,TRBJ2-7,CASSPPNLRLKNEQYF,TGTGCCAGCTCACCTCCCAACTTACGCCTAAAGAACGAGCAGTACTTC
TRBV9,NA,NA,TRBJ2-5,CASSDLQETQYF,TGTGCCAGCAGCGACCTACAAGAGACCCAGTACTTC
TRBV5-1,NA,NA,TRBJ1-3,CASSLGGDLFSGNTIYF,TGCGCCAGCAGCTTGGGGGGGGACCTCTTCTCTGGAAACACCATATATTTT
TRBV5-6,NA,NA,TRBJ1-1,CASSWGGVQTEAFF,TGTGCCAGCAGCTGGGGGGGGGTCCAGACTGAAGCTTTCTTT
TRBV5-8,NA,NA,TRBJ1-2,CASSLGTYGYTF,TGTGCCAGCAGCTTGGGGACTTATGGCTACACCTTC
TRBV21-1,NA,NA,TRBJ2-5,CASSLLSSGTSFRKTQYF,TGTGCCAGCAGCCTACTCAGCAGCGGGACCTCGTTTCGAAAGACCCAGTACTTC
TRBV28,NA,NA,TRBJ1-2,CATRVRVFSANYGYTF,TGTGCCACACGAGTGAGGGTGTTTAGTGCTAACTATGGCTACACCTTC
TRBV4-2,NA,NA,TRBJ1-1,CASSQDSRNTEAFF,TGTGCCAGCAGCCAAGATAGCAGGAACACTGAAGCTTTCTTT
TRBV29-1,TRBD1,few,TRBJ2-3,CSVGQGASTDTQYF,TGCAGCGTTGGGCAGGGGGCCAGCACAGATACGCAGTATTTT
TRBV27,TRBD2,NA,TRBJ2-3,CASSFTSGMADTQYF,TGTGCCAGCAGTTTTACCAGCGGGATGGCAGATACGCAGTATTTT
TRBV28,NA,NA,TRBJ2-6,CAIHGANVLTF,TGTGCCATCCATGGGGCCAACGTCCTGACTTTC
TRBV5-4,TRBD2,few,TRBJ2-7,CASNLEWGGEQYF,TGTGCCAGCAACCTAGAATGGGGGGGCGAGCAGTACTTC
TRBV7-8,NA,NA,TRBJ2-5,CALTNEVKQTQYF,TGTGCCTTAACCAATGAGGTCAAACAGACCCAGTACTTC
TRBV5-1,TRBD2,NA,TRBJ2-5,CASSLEAGGTQETQYF,TGCGCCAGCAGCTTGGAGGCGGGAGGTACTCAAGAGACCCAGTACTTC
TRBV10-3,NA,NA,TRBJ2-2,CAISESATKGSGELFF,TGTGCCATCAGTGAGTCAGCGACAAAGGGGTCGGGGGAGCTGTTTTTT
TRBV19,TRBD2,few,TRBJ2-5,CASSSSAGGWKTQYF,TGTGCCAGTAGTAGCTCAGCGGGAGGGTGGAAGACCCAGTACTTC
TRBV5-1,NA,NA,TRBJ2-5,CASSFDTGETQYF,TGCGCCAGCAGCTTTGACACGGGGGAGACCCAGTACTTC
TRBV11-2,NA,NA,TRBJ2-7,CASSLKQSSYEQYF,TGTGCCAGCAGCTTAAAACAGAGCTCCTACGAGCAGTACTTC
TRBV5-1,TRBD2,NA,TRBJ2-3,CASSLAGGTDTQYF,TGCGCCAGCAGCTTAGCGGGAGGGACAGATACGCAGTATTTT
TRBV5-1,TRBD2,NA,TRBJ2-5,CASSPSGGGQETQYF,TGCGCCAGCAGCCCTTCTGGGGGAGGGCAAGAGACCCAGTACTTC
TRBV28,TRBD1,once,TRBJ1-2,CASSLLGTGIYGYTF,TGTGCCAGCAGTCTCCTCGGGACAGGGATCTATGGCTACACCTTC
TRBV6-1,TRBD1,NA,TRBJ2-3,CASSERDRVVDTQYF,TGTGCCAGCAGTGAAAGGGACAGGGTGGTTGATACGCAGTATTTT
TRBV9,TRBD2,NA,TRBJ2-1,CASSVDRRGSSYNEQFF,TGTGCCAGCAGCGTAGACCGGCGGGGGAGCTCCTACAATGAGCAGTTCTTC
TRBV28,NA,NA,TRBJ1-2,CASIGSQGRGDGYTF,TGTGCCAGCATCGGATCACAGGGAAGGGGCGATGGCTACACCTTC
TRBV30,NA,NA,TRBJ2-3,CAAEAIGAPGGRTDTQYF,TGTGCCGCCGAGGCGATCGGGGCGCCCGGGGGTCGCACAGATACGCAGTATTTT
TRBV4-1,TRBD2,NA,TRBJ2-3,CASSSRTSGSADTQYF,TGCGCCAGCAGCTCACGGACTAGCGGGAGCGCAGATACGCAGTATTTT
TRBV2,TRBD1,NA,TRBJ1-4,CASNPRTGNNEKLFF,TGTGCCAGCAACCCACGGACAGGAAATAATGAAAAACTGTTTTTT
TRBV5-6,NA,NA,TRBJ2-1,CASSLRTVSYNEQFF,TGTGCCAGCAGCTTGCGGACAGTCTCCTACAATGAGCAGTTCTTC
TRBV7-9,TRBD1,once,TRBJ2-7,CASSLDRGGSYEQYF,TGTGCCAGCAGCTTAGACAGGGGTGGCTCCTACGAGCAGTACTTC
TRBV14,NA,NA,TRBJ2-7,CASSPRGSKSLRTYEQYF,TGTGCCAGCAGCCCCAGGGGTTCAAAAAGCTTGAGGACCTACGAGCAGTACTTC
TRBV28,TRBD2,NA,TRBJ2-1,CASSLPTSGRKNEQFF,TGTGCCAGCAGTCTCCCGACTAGCGGGAGGAAGAATGAGCAGTTCTTC
TRBV29-1,TRBD1,NA,TRBJ2-2,CSAVRGSNTGELFF,TGCAGCGCTGTCAGGGGGTCGAACACCGGGGAGCTGTTTTTT
TRBV5-1,TRBD2,NA,TRBJ2-7,CARTPGLAPYEQYF,TGCGCCAGAACTCCGGGACTAGCCCCCTACGAGCAGTACTTC
TRBV6-1,NA,NA,TRBJ2-1,CASSENGGYNEQFF,TGTGCCAGCAGTGAAAACGGAGGCTACAATGAGCAGTTCTTC
TRBV5-4,TRBD1,NA,TRBJ1-2,CASKNRDRDYNGYTF,TGTGCCAGCAAGAACCGGGACAGGGATTATAATGGCTACACCTTC
TRBV5-8,NA,NA,TRBJ1-2,CASSFIKVGRGYYGYTF,TGTGCCAGCAGCTTTATCAAGGTTGGCAGGGGCTACTATGGCTACACCTTC
TRBV6-1,TRBD2,few,TRBJ2-2,CASSVTSGNTGELFF,TGTGCCAGCAGTGTGACTAGCGGTAACACCGGGGAGCTGTTTTTT
TRBV28,TRBD1,NA,TRBJ1-5,CASSRGGTEYF,TGTGCCAGCAGTCGGGGGGGGACAGAATATTTT
TRBV27,TRBD1,NA,TRBJ2-5,CASSPGTAMGTQYF,TGTGCCAGCAGTCCCGGGACAGCCATGGGGACCCAGTACTTC
TRBV28,TRBD1,NA,TRBJ2-7,CASSKSSTGIHEQYF,TGTGCCAGCAGCAAATCCTCGACAGGGATCCACGAGCAGTACTTC
TRBV27,NA,NA,TRBJ1-2,CASSLGKGLYGYTF,TGTGCCAGCAGTTTAGGAAAGGGACTCTATGGCTACACCTTC
TRBV5-1,TRBD2,NA,TRBJ2-1,CASSLQLAGSEQFF,TGCGCCAGCAGCTTACAACTAGCGGGAAGTGAGCAGTTCTTC
TRBV28,NA,once,TRBJ2-7,CASSLGGPIYEQYF,TGTGCCAGCAGTTTAGGAGGGCCGATCTACGAGCAGTACTTC
TRBV30,NA,few,TRBJ2-5,CAWTVYPGQETQYF,TGTGCCTGGACCGTATATCCGGGCCAAGAGACCCAGTACTTC
TRBV7-8,TRBD2,NA,TRBJ2-3,CASSSPLRSGGADTQYF,TGTGCCAGCAGCTCCCCACTCCGCTCGGGGGGGGCAGATACGCAGTATTTT
TRBV30,NA,NA,TRBJ1-3,CAWSPTGATSGNTIYF,TGTGCCTGGAGTCCTACTGGGGCCACCTCTGGAAACACCATATATTTT
TRBV27,NA,once,TRBJ2-5,CASSLSLYSNAIQETQYF,TGTGCCAGCAGTTTATCCCTCTATTCCAACGCAATCCAAGAGACCCAGTACTTC
TRBV19,NA,NA,TRBJ1-3,CASSIDRSSGNTIYF,TGTGCCAGTAGTATAGACAGAAGCTCTGGAAACACCATATATTTT
TRBV2,TRBD2,once,TRBJ2-1,CASRPGTSGIRGEQFF,TGTGCCAGCAGACCTGGGACTAGCGGGATAAGGGGTGAGCAGTTCTTC
TRBV2,TRBD2,once,TRBJ2-1,CASSPSGRTYNEQFF,TGTGCCAGCAGTCCTAGCGGGAGGACCTACAATGAGCAGTTCTTC
TRBV5-4,TRBD2,few,TRBJ2-7,CASSLDRRRTLGGEQYF,TGTGCCAGCAGCTTGGATCGGCGTCGGACCCTGGGAGGGGAGCAGTACTTC
TRBV2,NA,NA,TRBJ2-7,CASRDRDEQYF,TGTGCCAGCCGCGACCGGGACGAGCAGTACTTC
TRBV19,NA,NA,TRBJ1-1,CASTRHRPGATMNTEAFF,TGTGCCAGTACACGTCACCGACCAGGGGCGACAATGAACACTGAAGCTTTCTTT